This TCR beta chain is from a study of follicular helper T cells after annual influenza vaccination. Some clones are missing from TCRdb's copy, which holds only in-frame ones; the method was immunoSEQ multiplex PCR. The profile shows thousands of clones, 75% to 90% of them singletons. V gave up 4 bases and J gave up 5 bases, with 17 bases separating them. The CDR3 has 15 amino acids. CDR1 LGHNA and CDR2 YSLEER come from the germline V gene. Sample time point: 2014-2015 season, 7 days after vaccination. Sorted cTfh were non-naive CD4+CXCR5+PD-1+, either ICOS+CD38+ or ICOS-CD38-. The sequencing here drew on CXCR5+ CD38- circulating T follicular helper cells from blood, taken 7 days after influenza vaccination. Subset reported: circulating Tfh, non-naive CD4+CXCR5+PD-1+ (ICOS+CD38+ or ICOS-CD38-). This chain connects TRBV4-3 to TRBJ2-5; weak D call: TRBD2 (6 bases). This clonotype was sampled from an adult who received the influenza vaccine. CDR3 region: CASSLLGGIGETQYF. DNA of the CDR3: TGCGCCAGCAGCCTCCTGGGGGGAATCGGGGAGACCCAGTACTTC.